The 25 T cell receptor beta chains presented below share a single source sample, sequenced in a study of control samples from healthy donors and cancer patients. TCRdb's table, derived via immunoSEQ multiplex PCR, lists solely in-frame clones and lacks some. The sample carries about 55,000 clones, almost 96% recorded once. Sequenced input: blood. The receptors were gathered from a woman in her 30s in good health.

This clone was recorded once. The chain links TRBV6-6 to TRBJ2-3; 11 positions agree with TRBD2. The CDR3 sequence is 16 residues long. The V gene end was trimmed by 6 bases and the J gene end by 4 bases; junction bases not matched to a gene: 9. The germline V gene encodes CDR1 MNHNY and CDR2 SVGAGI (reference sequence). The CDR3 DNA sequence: TGTGCCAGCAGACTTGCACCGGGACTAGCGGCAGATACGCAGTATTTT. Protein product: CASRLAPGLAADTQYF.

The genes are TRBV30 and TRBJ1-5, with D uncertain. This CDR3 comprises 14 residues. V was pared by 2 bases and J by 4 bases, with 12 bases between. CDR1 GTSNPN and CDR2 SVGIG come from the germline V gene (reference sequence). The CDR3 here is CAWSPGGPNQPQHF. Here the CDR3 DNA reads TGTGCCTGGAGTCCCGGAGGTCCGAATCAGCCCCAGCATTTT.

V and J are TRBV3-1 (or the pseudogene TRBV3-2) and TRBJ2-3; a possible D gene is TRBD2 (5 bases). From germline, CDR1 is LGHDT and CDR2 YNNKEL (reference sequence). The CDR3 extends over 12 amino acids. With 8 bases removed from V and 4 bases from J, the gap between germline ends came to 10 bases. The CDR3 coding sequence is TGTGCCAGCCGCGGAGGCGCAGATACGCAGTATTTT. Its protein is CASRGGADTQYF.

CDR3 sequence: CATSDIAGVVSNEQFF. The CDR3, as DNA: TGTGCCACCAGTGATATAGCGGGAGTAGTCAGCAATGAGCAGTTCTTC. V usage is TRBV24-1 and J usage is TRBJ2-1; TRBD2 aligns across 9 bases. CDR3 length equals 16 residues. The trim removed 3 bases at V and 6 bases at J, leaving 8 bases unmatched. Germline V gene data show CDR1 as KGHDR and CDR2 as SFDVKD.

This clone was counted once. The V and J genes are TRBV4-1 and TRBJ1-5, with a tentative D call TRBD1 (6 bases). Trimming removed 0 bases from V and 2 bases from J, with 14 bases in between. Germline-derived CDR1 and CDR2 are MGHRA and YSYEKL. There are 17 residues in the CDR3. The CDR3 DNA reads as TGCGCCAGCAGCCAAGATGGGGCCAGGGGAGGCAATCAGCCCCAGCATTTT. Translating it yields CASSQDGARGGNQPQHF.

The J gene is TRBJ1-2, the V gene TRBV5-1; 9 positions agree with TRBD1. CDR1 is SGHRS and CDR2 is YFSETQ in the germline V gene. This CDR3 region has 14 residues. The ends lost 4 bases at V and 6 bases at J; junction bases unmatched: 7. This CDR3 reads CASSGGTGTHGYTF. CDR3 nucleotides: TGCGCCAGCAGCGGGGGGACAGGGACCCATGGCTACACCTTC.

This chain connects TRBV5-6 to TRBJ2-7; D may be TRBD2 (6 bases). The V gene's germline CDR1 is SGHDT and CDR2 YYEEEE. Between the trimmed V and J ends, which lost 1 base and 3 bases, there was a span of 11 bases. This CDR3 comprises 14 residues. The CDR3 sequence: CASSLPAGVYEQYF. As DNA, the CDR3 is TGTGCCAGCAGCTTGCCAGCGGGTGTCTACGAGCAGTACTTC.

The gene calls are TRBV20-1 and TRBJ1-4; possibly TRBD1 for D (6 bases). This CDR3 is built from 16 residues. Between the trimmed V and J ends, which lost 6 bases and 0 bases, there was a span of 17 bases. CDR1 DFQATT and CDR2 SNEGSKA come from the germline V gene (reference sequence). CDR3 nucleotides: TGCAGTGCGAGTAGGGGGGAGACTGCAACTAATGAAAAACTGTTTTTT. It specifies CSASRGETATNEKLFF.

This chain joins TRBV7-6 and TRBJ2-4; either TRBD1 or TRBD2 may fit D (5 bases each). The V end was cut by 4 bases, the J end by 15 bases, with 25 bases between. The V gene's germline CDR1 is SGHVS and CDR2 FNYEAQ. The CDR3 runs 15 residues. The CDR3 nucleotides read TGTGCCAGCAGCTCAGGAAATTCCGGGACCCTGGGTTTGTACTTC. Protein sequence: CASSSGNSGTLGLYF.

DNA of the CDR3: TGTGCCAGCAGTGCGACAGTAAACTCCTATAATTCACCCCTCCACTTT. It specifies CASSATVNSYNSPLHF. The chain uses TRBV6-1 and TRBJ1-6; D may be TRBD1 (5 bases). Trimming left V 4 bases short and J 0 bases short, with 10 bases between. Germline V lookup: CDR1 MNHNS, CDR2 SASEGT. This CDR3 contains 16 residues.

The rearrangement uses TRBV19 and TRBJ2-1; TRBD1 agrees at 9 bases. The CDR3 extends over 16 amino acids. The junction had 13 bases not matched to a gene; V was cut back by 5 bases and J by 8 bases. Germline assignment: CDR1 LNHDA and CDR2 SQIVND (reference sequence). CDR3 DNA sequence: TGTGCCAGTAGTTGGGGGACAGGGCGTGATTTCGATGAGCAGTTCTTC. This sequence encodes CASSWGTGRDFDEQFF.

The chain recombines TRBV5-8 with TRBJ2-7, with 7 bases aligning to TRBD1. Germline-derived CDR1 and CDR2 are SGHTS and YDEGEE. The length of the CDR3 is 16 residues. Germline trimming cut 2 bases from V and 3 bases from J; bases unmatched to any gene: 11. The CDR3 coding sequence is TGTGCCAGCAGCTTTTTCCAGGGACAGCTAAACTACGAGCAGTACTTC. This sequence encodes CASSFFQGQLNYEQYF.

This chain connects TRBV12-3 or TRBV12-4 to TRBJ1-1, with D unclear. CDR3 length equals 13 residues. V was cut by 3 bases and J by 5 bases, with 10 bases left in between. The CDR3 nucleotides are TGTGCCAGCAGTTTCCGGACTGCTACTGAAGCTTTCTTT. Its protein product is CASSFRTATEAFF.

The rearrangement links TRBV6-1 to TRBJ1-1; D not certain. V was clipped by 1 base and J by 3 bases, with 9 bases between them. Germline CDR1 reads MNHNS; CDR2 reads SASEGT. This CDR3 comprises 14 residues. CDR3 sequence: CASSEGQTYTEAFF. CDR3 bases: TGTGCCAGCAGTGAAGGGCAGACCTACACTGAAGCTTTCTTT.

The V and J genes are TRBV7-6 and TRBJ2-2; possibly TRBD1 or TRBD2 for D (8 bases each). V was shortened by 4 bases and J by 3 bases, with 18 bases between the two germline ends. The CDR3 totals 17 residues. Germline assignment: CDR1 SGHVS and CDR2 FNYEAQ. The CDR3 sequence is CASSSRGLAGDTGELFF. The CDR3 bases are TGTGCCAGCAGCTCCAGGGGGCTAGCGGGTGACACCGGGGAGCTGTTTTTT.

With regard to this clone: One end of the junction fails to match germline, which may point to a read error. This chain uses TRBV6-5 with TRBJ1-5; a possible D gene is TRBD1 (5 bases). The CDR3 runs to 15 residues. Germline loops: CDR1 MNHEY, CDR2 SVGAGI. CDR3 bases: TGTGCCAGCAGTCCAGGGACGGAAAACAATCAGCTCCAGCATTTT. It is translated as CASSPGTENNQLQHF.

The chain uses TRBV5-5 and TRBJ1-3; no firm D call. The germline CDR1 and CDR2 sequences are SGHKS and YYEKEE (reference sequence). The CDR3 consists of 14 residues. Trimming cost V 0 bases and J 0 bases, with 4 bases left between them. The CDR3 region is CASSLGVSGNTIYF. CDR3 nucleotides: TGTGCCAGCAGCTTGGGCGTCTCTGGAAACACCATATATTTT.

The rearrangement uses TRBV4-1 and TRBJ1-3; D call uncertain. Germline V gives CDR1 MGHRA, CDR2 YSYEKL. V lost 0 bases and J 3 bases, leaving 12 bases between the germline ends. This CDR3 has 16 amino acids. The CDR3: CASSQENRRIGNTIYF. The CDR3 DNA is TGCGCCAGCAGCCAAGAAAACAGAAGGATTGGAAACACCATATATTTT.

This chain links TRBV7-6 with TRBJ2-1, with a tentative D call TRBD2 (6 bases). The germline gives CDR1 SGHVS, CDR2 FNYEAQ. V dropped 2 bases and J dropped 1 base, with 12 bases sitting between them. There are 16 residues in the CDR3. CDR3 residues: CASSLSPGVSYNEQFF. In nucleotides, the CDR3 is TGTGCCAGCAGCTTAAGTCCGGGAGTATCCTACAATGAGCAGTTCTTC.

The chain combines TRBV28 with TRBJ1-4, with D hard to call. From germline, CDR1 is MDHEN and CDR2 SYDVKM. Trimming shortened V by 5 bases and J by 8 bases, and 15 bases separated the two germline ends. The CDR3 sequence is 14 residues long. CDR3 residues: CASSNSWGGEKLFF. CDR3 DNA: TGTGCCAGCAGTAATTCGTGGGGTGGCGAAAAACTGTTTTTT.

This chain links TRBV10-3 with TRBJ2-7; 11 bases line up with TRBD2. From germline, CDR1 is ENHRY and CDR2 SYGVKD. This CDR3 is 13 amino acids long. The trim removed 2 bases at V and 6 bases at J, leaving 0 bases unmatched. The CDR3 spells CAISETSGSEQYF. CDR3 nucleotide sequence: TGTGCCATCAGTGAGACTAGCGGGAGCGAGCAGTACTTC.

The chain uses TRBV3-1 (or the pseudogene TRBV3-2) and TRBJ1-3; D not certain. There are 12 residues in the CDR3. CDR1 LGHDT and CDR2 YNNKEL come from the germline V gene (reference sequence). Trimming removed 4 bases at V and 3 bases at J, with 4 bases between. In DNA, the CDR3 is TGTGCCAGCAGCCGCCTTGGAAACACCATATATTTT. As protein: CASSRLGNTIYF.

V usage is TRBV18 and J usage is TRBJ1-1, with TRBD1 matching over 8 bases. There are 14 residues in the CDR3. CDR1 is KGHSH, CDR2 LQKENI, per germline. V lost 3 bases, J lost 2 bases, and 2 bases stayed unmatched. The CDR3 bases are TGTGCCAGCTCACCTACAGGGGGTAACACTGAAGCTTTCTTT. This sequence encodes CASSPTGGNTEAFF.

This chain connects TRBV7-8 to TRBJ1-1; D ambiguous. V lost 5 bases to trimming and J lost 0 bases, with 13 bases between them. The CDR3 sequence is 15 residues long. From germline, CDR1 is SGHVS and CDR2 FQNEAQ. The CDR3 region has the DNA TGTGCCAGCAGCATCCAAGCGGAGATGAACACTGAAGCTTTCTTT. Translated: CASSIQAEMNTEAFF.

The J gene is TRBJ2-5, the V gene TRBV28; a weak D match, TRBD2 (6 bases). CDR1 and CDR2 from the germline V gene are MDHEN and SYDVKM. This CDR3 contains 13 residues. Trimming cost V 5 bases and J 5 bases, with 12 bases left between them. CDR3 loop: CASSTDGGETQYF. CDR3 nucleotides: TGTGCCAGCAGTACGGATGGGGGGGAGACCCAGTACTTC.